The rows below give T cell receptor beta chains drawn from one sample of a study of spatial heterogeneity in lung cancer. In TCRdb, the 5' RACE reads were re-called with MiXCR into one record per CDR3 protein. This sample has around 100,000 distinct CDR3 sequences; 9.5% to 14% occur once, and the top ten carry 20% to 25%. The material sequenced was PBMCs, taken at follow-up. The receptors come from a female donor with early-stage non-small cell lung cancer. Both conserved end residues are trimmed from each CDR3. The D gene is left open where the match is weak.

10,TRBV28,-,ASNGLGNTIY
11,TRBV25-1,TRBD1,ASSGQGNTEAF
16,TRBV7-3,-,ASSLTAGSGPDAYGYT
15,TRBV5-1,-,ASSLSEGLLTAYEQY
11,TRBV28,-,ASYRDRNSPLH
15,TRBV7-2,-,ASSPSRVRTDQETQY
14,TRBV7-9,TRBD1,ASSPRTGELNYGYT
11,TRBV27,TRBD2,ASSPSGRDTQY
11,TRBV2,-,ASAGTSNNEQF
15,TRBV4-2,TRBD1,ASSQVSLGQYTGELF
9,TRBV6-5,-,ASSYRDAQY
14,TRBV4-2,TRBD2,ASSLPGGSNTGELF
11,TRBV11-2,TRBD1,ASSRDREQPQH
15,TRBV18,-,ASSQKVSEGQRNIQY
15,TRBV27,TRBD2,ASSTGRGETKHNEQF
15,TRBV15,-,ATSRDRGSFNTGELF
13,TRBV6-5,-,ASSRDPALNQPQH
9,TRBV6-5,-,ASSYLQEQF
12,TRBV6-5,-,ASSYSTVWIEQF
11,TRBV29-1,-,SVGHLGGETQY
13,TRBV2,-,ASSEKRTVKEKLF
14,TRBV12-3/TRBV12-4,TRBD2,ASSLYGGSGYNEQF
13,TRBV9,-,ASSVFAGPYNEQF
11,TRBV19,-,ASRRENQETQY
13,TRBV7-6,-,ASSLAWQPPRTQY
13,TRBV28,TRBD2,ASSLRDYYQETQY
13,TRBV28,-,ASSLDGRNNSPLH
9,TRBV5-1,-,ASRVGETRY
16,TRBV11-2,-,ASSLDGAASFFYNEQF
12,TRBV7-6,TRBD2,ASSSLLLAGEQY
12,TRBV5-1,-,ASSFSRLGTEAF
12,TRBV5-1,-,ASSTRTANTEAF
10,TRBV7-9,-,ASSSKAYEQY
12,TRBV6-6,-,ASSYSGTAYEQY
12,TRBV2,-,ASRSGQANYGYT
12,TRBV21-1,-,ASRPGQVDQPQH